This T cell receptor (beta chain) was sequenced during a study of T-cell reconstitution after alpha-beta-depleted transplantation in children. This clonotype was recorded a few times. A library of TCRbeta sequences, prepared with unique molecular identifiers, was generated. TCRdb reprocessed the PCR reads via MiXCR and lists one record per CDR3 protein. This sample carries about 980,000 distinct CDR3 sequences, around 30% of them seen once, and the ten largest clones take about 28%. The material sequenced was PBMCs, mostly from graft donor cells, taken 360 days after TCRalphabeta/CD19-depleted stem cell transplant. The source is a boy under two years old who had a stem cell transplant for SCID, so the T cells may come from the graft donor.

CDR3 sequence reads: CAWSPTGHEQYF. The CDR3 nucleotides are TGTGCCTGGAGCCCGACGGGCCACGAGCAGTACTTC. The rearrangement uses TRBV30 and TRBJ2-7, with no clear D. The germline V gene encodes CDR1 GTSNPN and CDR2 SVGIG (reference sequence). This CDR3 comprises 12 residues. The ends were cut back, 3 bases at V and 5 bases at J, with 11 bases in the middle. Full variable domain (remainder filled in from reference TRBV30 and TRBJ2-7): SQTIHQWPATLVQPVGSPLSLECTVEGTSNPNLYWYRQAAGRGLQLLFYSVGIGQISSEVPQNLSASRPQDRQFILSSKKLLLSDSGFYLCAWSPTGHEQYFGPGTRLTVT.